This TCR beta chain emerged from a study of long-term antiretroviral therapy in people with HIV. Study-wide points: ART was followed by higher diversity that remained below transplant donor controls. Controls showed broader CDR3 length ranges than did the HIV repertoires.

Every one of the participants with HIV received treatment in the United States. At survey level, the immunoSEQ assay was run in its v3.0 version. Only in-frame clones appear in the TCRdb table, and some are missing; sequencing was by immunoSEQ multiplex PCR. This table holds roughly 42,000 clones, roughly nine tenths found once. Germline CDR1 is SNHLY and CDR2 is FYNNEI. Deletions cut 5 bases from V and 6 bases from J, with 16 bases between. The CDR3 totals 14 residues. Comment on this clone: As yet, its antigen is unknown.

This receptor was identified in a woman in her fifties or sixties with HIV. The V gene is TRBV2, the J gene TRBJ1-1; D is unclear. Sequenced material: unsorted PBMCs, taken 1.2 years after starting antiretroviral therapy. The CDR3 coding sequence is TGTGCCAGCAGTCCGGGTAGGTTGGTGGCTGAAGCTTTCTTT. It yields the protein CASSPGRLVAEAFF.